These T cell receptor beta chains were read from a single sample in a study of spatial heterogeneity in lung cancer. TCRdb itself ran the 5' RACE reads through MiXCR, one entry per CDR3 protein. The sample comprises approximately 7,000 distinct CDR3 sequences, more than 10% of which are singletons, and roughly 22% rests with the top ten. This specimen consisted of lung tumor tissue, obtained at surgery. These receptor sequences come from a male donor with early-stage non-small cell lung cancer. The CDR3 runs from the conserved cysteine through the conserved F or W. Fields, in order: V gene, J gene, clone size, D gene, CDR3 protein, CDR3 DNA. The D gene is left open where the match is weak. The listing skips clone size in some rows; elsewhere it reads once, few, many or a size class.

v_call: TRBV9; j_call: TRBJ2-3; clone_size: medium-sized; d_call: TRBD2; cdr3_aa: CASSVGGAGVADTQYF; cdr3_nt: TGTGCCAGCAGCGTAGGAGGGGCGGGAGTTGCAGATACGCAGTATTTT
v_call: TRBV18; j_call: TRBJ2-1; clone_size: many; d_call: NA; cdr3_aa: CASSLRADSYNEQFF; cdr3_nt: TGTGCCAGCTCACTGCGGGCTGACTCCTACAATGAGCAGTTCTTC
v_call: TRBV11-1; j_call: TRBJ2-7; clone_size: NA; d_call: NA; cdr3_aa: CASSLAARTYEQYF; cdr3_nt: TGTGCCAGCAGCTTAGCGGCGAGAACCTACGAGCAGTACTTC
v_call: TRBV5-1; j_call: TRBJ2-2; clone_size: many; d_call: NA; cdr3_aa: CASSLSVPGSNTGELFF; cdr3_nt: TGCGCCAGCAGCTTGTCTGTCCCTGGATCGAACACCGGGGAGCTGTTTTTT
v_call: TRBV6-1; j_call: TRBJ2-3; clone_size: medium-sized; d_call: NA; cdr3_aa: CASRDRGLSTDTQYF; cdr3_nt: TGTGCCAGCAGGGATAGGGGGTTGAGCACAGATACGCAGTATTTT
v_call: TRBV29-1; j_call: TRBJ2-7; clone_size: few; d_call: NA; cdr3_aa: CSARTGGGEQYF; cdr3_nt: TGCAGCGCCAGGACAGGAGGGGGAGAGCAGTACTTC
v_call: TRBV7-2; j_call: TRBJ2-3; clone_size: many; d_call: NA; cdr3_aa: CASSLMVTDTQYF; cdr3_nt: TGTGCCAGCAGCTTAATGGTGACAGATACGCAGTATTTT
v_call: TRBV6-5; j_call: TRBJ2-5; clone_size: NA; d_call: TRBD2; cdr3_aa: CASSYSRTSGKETQYF; cdr3_nt: TGTGCCAGCAGTTACTCAAGGACTAGCGGTAAAGAGACCCAGTACTTC
v_call: TRBV7-9; j_call: TRBJ2-7; clone_size: NA; d_call: NA; cdr3_aa: CASGRASSYEQYF; cdr3_nt: TGTGCCAGCGGCCGGGCGAGCTCCTACGAGCAGTACTTC
v_call: TRBV29-1; j_call: TRBJ2-3; clone_size: medium-sized; d_call: TRBD1; cdr3_aa: CSVGPGQSLTDTQYF; cdr3_nt: TGCAGCGTGGGACCGGGACAGTCCCTCACAGATACGCAGTATTTT
v_call: TRBV9; j_call: TRBJ2-7; clone_size: NA; d_call: NA; cdr3_aa: CASSVKPGAGEQYF; cdr3_nt: TGTGCCAGCAGCGTAAAACCGGGGGCGGGCGAGCAGTACTTC